This T cell receptor beta chain was identified in a study of CD8+ T cells in alopecia areata. The sample's treatment: oral pan-JAK inhibitor, 5-10 mg twice daily. The V end lost 0 bases, the J end lost 10 bases, and 18 bases lay between the germline ends. CDR1 and CDR2 (germline): SQVTM, ANQGSEA. The CDR3 contains 15 residues. Extraction and reverse transcription of RNA yielded cDNA as the sequencing template. Sequenced by immunoSEQ multiplex PCR; TCRdb stores in-frame clones only, minus some. The repertoire includes about 270,000 clones, 60% of them detected once, and around 0.92% sits in the top ten.

Sequencing was performed on CD4+ T cells sorted from blood, taken around week 53, from a patient treated with tofacitinib. This chain joins TRBV29-1 and TRBJ1-4, with D hard to call. The sequence came from a human donor with alopecia areata. As DNA, the CDR3 is TGCAGCGTTGAAGATTCCGCGGGCAGAACGGGAAAACTGTTTTTT. The encoded protein is CSVEDSAGRTGKLFF.